This T cell receptor (beta chain) was captured by sequencing in a study of cytomegalovirus exposure and HLA in healthy donors. Study-wide results and limits: In a later analysis, TCR beta V- and J-gene trimming showed a link to a missense DCLRE1C variant. As immune exposure information, only CMV serostatus was available.

In the PCR, 60 Vbeta and 13 Jbeta primers were used. The protocol was immunoSEQ multiplex PCR, while the TCRdb copy is restricted to in-frame clones and leaves out a portion. The sample holds 150,000 to 200,000 clones, about four fifths seen once. The CDR3 runs to 16 residues. CDR1 and CDR2 (germline): SNHLY, FYNNEI. With 7 bases removed from V and 3 bases from J, the gap between germline ends came to 19 bases. Concerning this clone itself: Its antigen is still unknown.

The rearrangement joins TRBV2 to TRBJ2-1; D unresolved. This TCR was recovered from a boy between 10 and 17 years old in good health and CMV-seronegative. Material: PBMCs. CDR3 residues: CASTNGPRRSYNEQFF. As DNA, the CDR3 is TGTGCCAGCACGAACGGTCCCCGAAGGAGCTACAATGAGCAGTTCTTC.